One TCR beta chain is described in this entry. Its antigen is currently unknown. The protocol was immunoSEQ multiplex PCR, while the TCRdb copy is restricted to in-frame clones and leaves out a portion. This table holds 16,000 or so clones, roughly 80% found once. Unexposed donor CD4+ T cells date from 2011-2018, before the COVID-19 pandemic. CD4+ T cells were isolated from the cells after roughly 11 days of culture. Testing used SARS-CoV-2 S/N and four cold-coronavirus spikes on unexposed-donor CD4+ T cells, cells permitting. The data were taken from a study of CD4 T cells in relation to SARS-CoV-2 and coronaviruses. Study at large: PBMCs were cultured with antigen for roughly 10 days before TCR beta sequencing. Negative control cultures got HIV-1 Nef peptides or no peptide.

The CDR3 has 15 amino acids. V was pared by 10 bases and J by 3 bases, with 11 bases of the junction left unmatched. CDR1 and CDR2 from the germline V gene are ENHRY and SYGVKD. Study findings and constraints: This crossreactivity analysis covered spike protein alone, no other viral proteins.

The sequence was obtained from a human donor in good health. The chain joins TRBV10-3 to TRBJ2-1, with 8 bases identical to TRBD2. The sample was CD4+ T cells from PBMCs, cultured in vitro. DNA of the CDR3: TGTGCCACCTCCTTTGCTAGCGGGTACTACAATGAGCAGTTCTTC. Translation: CATSFASGYYNEQFF.